The T cell receptor (beta chain) under discussion was sequenced for a study of CD8 T cells in Susac syndrome. Study as a whole: Sequenced Susac syndrome patients included roughly six with clinically active disease and eight in remission. General study findings and limits: In Susac patients, clonal expansion was not detected in CD4+ cells.

A quantity of about 0.5 to 1 ug RNA underwent reverse transcription using random hexamers. TCRdb processed the immunoSEQ multiplex PCR reads anew with MiXCR; each CDR3 protein has one entry. The sample shows approximately 150,000 distinct CDR3 sequences, approximately 96% of them seen only once. On this clonotype: No antigen is known for it.

This CDR3 is built from 15 residues. Germline V gene sequence: CDR1 DFQATT, CDR2 SNEGSKA (reference sequence). V was clipped by 3 bases and J by 7 bases; unmatched bases: 11. This receptor was taken from a human donor with Susac syndrome. J is TRBJ2-7 and V is TRBV20-1; 11 positions agree with TRBD2. Sequenced: CD4+ T cells from PBMCs. The CDR3 is CSASFGTSGLWEQYF. The CDR3 DNA reads TGCAGTGCTAGTTTTGGGACTAGCGGACTCTGGGAGCAGTACTTC.